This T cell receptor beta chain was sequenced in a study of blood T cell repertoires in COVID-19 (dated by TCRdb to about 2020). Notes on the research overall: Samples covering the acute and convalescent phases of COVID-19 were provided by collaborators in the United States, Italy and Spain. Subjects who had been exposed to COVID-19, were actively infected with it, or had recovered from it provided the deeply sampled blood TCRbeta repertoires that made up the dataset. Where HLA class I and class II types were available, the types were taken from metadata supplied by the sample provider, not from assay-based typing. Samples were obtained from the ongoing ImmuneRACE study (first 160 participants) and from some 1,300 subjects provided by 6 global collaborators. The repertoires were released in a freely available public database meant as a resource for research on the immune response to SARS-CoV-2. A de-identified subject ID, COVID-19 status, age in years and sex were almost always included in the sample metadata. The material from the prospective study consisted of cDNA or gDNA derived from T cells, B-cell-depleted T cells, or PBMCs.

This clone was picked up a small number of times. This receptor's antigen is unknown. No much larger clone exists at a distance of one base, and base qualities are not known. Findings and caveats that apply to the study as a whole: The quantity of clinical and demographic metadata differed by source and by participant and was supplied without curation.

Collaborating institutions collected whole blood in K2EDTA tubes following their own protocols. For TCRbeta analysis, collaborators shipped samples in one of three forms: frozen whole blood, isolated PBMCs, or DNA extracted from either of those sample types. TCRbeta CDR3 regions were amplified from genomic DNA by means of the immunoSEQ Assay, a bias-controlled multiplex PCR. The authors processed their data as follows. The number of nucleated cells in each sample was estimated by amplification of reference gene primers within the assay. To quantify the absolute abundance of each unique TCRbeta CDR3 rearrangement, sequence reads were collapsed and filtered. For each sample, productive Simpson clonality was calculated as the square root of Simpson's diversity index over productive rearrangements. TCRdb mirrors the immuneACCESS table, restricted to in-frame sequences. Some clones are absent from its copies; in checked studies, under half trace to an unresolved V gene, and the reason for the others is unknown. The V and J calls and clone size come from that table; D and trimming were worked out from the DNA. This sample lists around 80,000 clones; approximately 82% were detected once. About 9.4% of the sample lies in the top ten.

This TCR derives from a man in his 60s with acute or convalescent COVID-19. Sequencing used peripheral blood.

The DNA is as follows: TGTGCCAGCAGTTTTACGGTGTACAGGGGGGGAATTGGAGATACGCAGTATTTT. The resulting protein is CASSFTVYRGGIGDTQYF. The V and J genes are TRBV28 and TRBJ2-3; the D gene is perhaps TRBD1, from 8 matching bases. From cysteine to phenylalanine, the CDR3 is 18 amino acids long. Of all the DNA, just the CDR3 is kept, 54 bases in frame from base 1. In the germline V gene, CDR1 corresponds to MDHEN and CDR2 to SYDVKM. Trimming at the junction amounts to 3 bases on V and 5 bases on J, and the germline ends lie 24 bases apart.